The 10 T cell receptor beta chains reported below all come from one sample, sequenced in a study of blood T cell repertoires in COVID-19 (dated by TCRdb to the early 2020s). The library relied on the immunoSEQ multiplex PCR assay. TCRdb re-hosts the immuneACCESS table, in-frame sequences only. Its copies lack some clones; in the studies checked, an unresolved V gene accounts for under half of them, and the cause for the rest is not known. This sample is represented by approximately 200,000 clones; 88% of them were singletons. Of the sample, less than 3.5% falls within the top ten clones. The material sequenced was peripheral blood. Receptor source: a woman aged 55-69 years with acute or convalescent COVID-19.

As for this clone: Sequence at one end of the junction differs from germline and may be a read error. The CDR3 loop reads CASSYGTSGRNIGELFF. Written as DNA, the CDR3 is TGTGCCAGCAGTTACGGGACTAGCGGGAGAAACATCGGGGAGCTGTTTTTT. V and J are TRBV6-2 or TRBV6-3 and TRBJ2-2, with 14 bases fitting TRBD2. This CDR3 is 17 amino acids long. The germline CDR1 and CDR2 sequences are MNHEY and SVGEGT.

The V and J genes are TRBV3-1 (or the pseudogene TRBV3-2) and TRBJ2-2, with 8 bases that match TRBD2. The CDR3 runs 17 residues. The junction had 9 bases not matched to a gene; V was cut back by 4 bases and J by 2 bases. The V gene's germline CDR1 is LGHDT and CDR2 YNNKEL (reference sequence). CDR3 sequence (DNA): TGTGCCAGCAGCCGATATTTTAGCGGGATTAACACCGGGGAGCTGTTTTTT. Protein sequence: CASSRYFSGINTGELFF.

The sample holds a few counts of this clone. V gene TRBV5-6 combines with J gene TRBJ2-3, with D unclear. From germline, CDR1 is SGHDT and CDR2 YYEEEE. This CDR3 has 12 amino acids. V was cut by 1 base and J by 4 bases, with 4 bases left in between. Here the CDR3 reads CASSLIADTQYF. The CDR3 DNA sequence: TGTGCCAGCAGCTTGATAGCAGATACGCAGTATTTT. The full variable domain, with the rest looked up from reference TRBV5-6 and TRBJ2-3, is DAGVTQSPTHLIKTRGQQVTLRCSPKSGHDTVSWYQQALGQGPQFIFQYYEEEERQRGNFPDRFSGHQFPNYSSELNVNALLLGDSALYLCASSLIADTQYFGPGTRLTVL.

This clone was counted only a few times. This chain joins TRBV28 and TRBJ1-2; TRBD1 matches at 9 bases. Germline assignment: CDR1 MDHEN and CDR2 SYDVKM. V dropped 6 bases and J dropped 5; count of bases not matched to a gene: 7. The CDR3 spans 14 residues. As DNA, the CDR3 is TGTGCCAGCAGAGGGGCTGGACAGGGGTATGGCTACACCTTC. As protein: CASRGAGQGYGYTF.

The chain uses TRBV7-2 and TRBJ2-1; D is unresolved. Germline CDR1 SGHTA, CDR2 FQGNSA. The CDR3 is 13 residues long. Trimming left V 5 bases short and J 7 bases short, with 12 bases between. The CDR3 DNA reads TGTGCCAGCAGCCTCGAGGTGTGGAATGAGCAGTTCTTC. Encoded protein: CASSLEVWNEQFF. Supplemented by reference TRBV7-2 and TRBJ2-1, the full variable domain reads GAGVSQSPSNKVTEKGKDVELRCDPISGHTALYWYRQSLGQGLEFLIYFQGNSAPDKSGLPSDRFSAERTGGSVSTLTIQRTQQEDSAVYLCASSLEVWNEQFFGPGTRLTVL.

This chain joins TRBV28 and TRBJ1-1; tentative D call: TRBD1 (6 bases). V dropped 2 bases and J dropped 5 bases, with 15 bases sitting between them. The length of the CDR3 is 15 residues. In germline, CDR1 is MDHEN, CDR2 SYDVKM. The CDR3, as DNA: TGTGCCAGCAGTTTAGTTGGACAGAGGAGTACTGAAGCTTTCTTT. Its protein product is CASSLVGQRSTEAFF.

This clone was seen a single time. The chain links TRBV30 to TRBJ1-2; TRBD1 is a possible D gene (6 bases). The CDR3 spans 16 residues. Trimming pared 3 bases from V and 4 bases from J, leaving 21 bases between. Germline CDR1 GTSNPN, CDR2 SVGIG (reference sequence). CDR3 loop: CAWRKLPPGGLYGYTF. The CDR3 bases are TGTGCCTGGAGAAAACTTCCCCCGGGGGGGCTCTATGGCTACACCTTC.

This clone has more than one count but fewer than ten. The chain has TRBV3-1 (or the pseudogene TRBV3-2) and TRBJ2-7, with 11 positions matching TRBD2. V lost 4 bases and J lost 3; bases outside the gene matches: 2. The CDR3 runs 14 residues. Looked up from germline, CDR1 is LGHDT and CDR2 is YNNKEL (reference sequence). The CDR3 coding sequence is TGTGCCAGCAGCCCCGGACTAGCGGGCTACGAGCAGTACTTC. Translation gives CASSPGLAGYEQYF.

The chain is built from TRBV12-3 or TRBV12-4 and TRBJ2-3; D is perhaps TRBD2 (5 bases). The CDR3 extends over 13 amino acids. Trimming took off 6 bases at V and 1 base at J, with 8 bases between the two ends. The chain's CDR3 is CASSTRGTDTQYF. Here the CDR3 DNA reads TGTGCCAGCAGCACGCGGGGCACAGATACGCAGTATTTT.

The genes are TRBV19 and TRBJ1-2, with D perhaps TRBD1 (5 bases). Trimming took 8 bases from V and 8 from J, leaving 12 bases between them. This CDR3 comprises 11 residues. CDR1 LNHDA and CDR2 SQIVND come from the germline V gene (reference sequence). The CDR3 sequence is CASLEGHGYTF. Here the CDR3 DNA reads TGTGCCAGTCTGGAGGGGCACGGCTACACCTTC.